This entry lists 6 T cell receptor beta chains sequenced from one sample in a study of neurological immune-mediated disorders. TCRdb independently ran MiXCR on the 5' RACE reads; one entry per CDR3 protein. The sample has fewer than 85,000 distinct CDR3 sequences; roughly 17% are singletons. The sequenced sample was PBMCs. These TCRs come from a woman between 40 and 55 years old in good health.

This clonotype was seen repeatedly, ten times or more. The gene calls are TRBV5-4 and TRBJ2-3; D is perhaps TRBD1 (6 bases). Per germline, CDR1 SGHNT and CDR2 YYREEE (reference sequence). The CDR3 is 14 amino acids. V lost 0 bases, J lost 3 bases, and 8 bases lay in between. The CDR3 bases are TGTGCCAGCAGCTTGGACAGGGTTACAGATACGCAGTATTTT. Translation: CASSLDRVTDTQYF.

About this clonotype: Being one base from a much bigger clone, this may be a read error. J is TRBJ2-4 and V is TRBV27; the D gene is possibly TRBD2 (7 bases). Trimming pared 5 bases from V and 7 bases from J, leaving 21 bases between. The germline V gene has CDR1 MNHEY and CDR2 SMNVEV (reference sequence). The CDR3 contains 16 residues. The CDR3 sequence: CASSQGGVRNGNIQYF. In nucleotides, the CDR3 is TGTGCCAGCAGTCAAGGGGGGGTTCGGAATGGTAACATTCAGTACTTC.

This clonotype was seen at least ten times. The J gene is TRBJ2-5, the V gene TRBV4-3; a weak D match, TRBD2 (5 bases). The germline V gene has CDR1 LGHNA and CDR2 YSLEER. This CDR3 is built from 13 residues. V was shortened by 2 bases and J by 5 bases, with 9 bases between the two germline ends. The CDR3 DNA is TGCGCCAGCAGCCAATCTCCGGGGGAGACCCAGTACTTC. Translation gives CASSQSPGETQYF.

This clonotype occurred many times. The J gene is TRBJ2-7, the V gene TRBV28; TRBD2 is a possible D gene (5 bases). Germline V gene sequence: CDR1 MDHEN, CDR2 SYDVKM. The germline V and J ends were trimmed by 4 bases and 5 bases, with 15 bases remaining between them. CDR3 size: 14 residues. The DNA of the CDR3 is TGTGCCAGCAGTTCCCGACGGGGAAGGGACGAGCAGTACGTC. This gives the protein CASSSRRGRDEQYV.

In its sample, this clonotype was seen many times. The J gene is TRBJ2-5, the V gene TRBV6-5; 9 bases are a match to TRBD2. CDR3 length equals 14 residues. V lost 8 bases, J lost 2 bases, and 6 bases stayed unmatched. Germline V CDR1 and CDR2: MNHEY, SVGAGI. The CDR3 sequence is CASGPSGGQETQYF. The CDR3 nucleotides are TGTGCCAGCGGGCCGAGCGGGGGGCAAGAGACCCAGTACTTC.

This clonotype was counted many times. The chain carries TRBV3-1 and TRBJ2-5, with a possible D match to TRBD2 (5 bases). The V gene lost 0 bases and the J gene lost 2 bases, with 7 bases spanning the gap. The germline V gene has CDR1 LGHDT and CDR2 YNNKEL (reference sequence). CDR3 length equals 14 residues. The CDR3 DNA follows: TGTGCCAGCAGCCAAGATCCGGGGCAAGAGACCCAGTACTTC. Translating gives CASSQDPGQETQYF.